Listed here is a single T cell receptor beta chain. Its antigen is unknown. The germline gives CDR1 LGHNA, CDR2 YNFKEQ. The CDR3 is made up of 16 amino acids. V gave up 0 bases and J gave up 4 bases; unmatched junction bases: 2. The sample is drawn from a study of cytomegalovirus exposure and HLA in healthy donors. Findings and limits, study-wide: It was approximately 160 TCR beta chains that were listed as cytomegalovirus-associated. Across HLA loci, a later analysis found differing TCR association rates, with DRB1 most and HLA-C fewest.

Researchers ran the PCR with 60 Vbeta and 13 Jbeta primers. Only in-frame clones appear in the TCRdb table, and some are missing; sequencing was by immunoSEQ multiplex PCR. Of 70,000 to 95,000 clones in the sample, more than 75% were seen once. The source of this sequence is a man aged 18 to 29 in good health and CMV-seronegative. The V call is TRBV4-2, the J call TRBJ2-1; TRBD2 aligns across 11 bases. The sequenced material came from PBMCs. In DNA, the CDR3 is TGTGCCAGCAGCCAAGATGGGACTAGCGGTTACAATGAGCAGTTCTTC. Translated: CASSQDGTSGYNEQFF.